The rows below give T cell receptor beta chains drawn from one sample of a study of beta chain features in type 1 diabetes. Data came from immunoSEQ multiplex PCR; TCRdb stores just in-frame clones and leaves some out. The sample includes around 160,000 clones, 48% of them seen just once. Sequencing was done on a sample of Tregs from blood. These receptor sequences come from a man younger than 35 in good health. Both conserved end residues are part of each CDR3. The D gene is left open where the match is weak. Clone size is stated in some rows and not others, as once, few, many or a class when expanded.

d_call: TRBD1; v_call: TRBV5-6; clone_size: few; j_call: TRBJ2-7; cdr3_nt: TGTGCCAGCAGCCTAGGACAGGTGCAGTACTTC; cdr3_aa: CASSLGQVQYF
d_call: NA; v_call: TRBV28; clone_size: few; j_call: TRBJ2-3; cdr3_nt: TGTGCCAGCAGTTTAGCGGGTACAGATACGCAGTATTTT; cdr3_aa: CASSLAGTDTQYF
d_call: NA; v_call: TRBV27; clone_size: NA; j_call: TRBJ1-6; cdr3_nt: TGTGCCAGCAGTTTATACTCCAGGGTGGCAAACAATTCACCCCTCCACTTT; cdr3_aa: CASSLYSRVANNSPLHF
d_call: NA; v_call: TRBV10-3; clone_size: NA; j_call: TRBJ1-1; cdr3_nt: TGTGCCATCAGTGTTCCCGAGGAGCGGCGAAACACTGAAGCTTTCTTT; cdr3_aa: CAISVPEERRNTEAFF
d_call: TRBD2; v_call: TRBV29-1; clone_size: NA; j_call: TRBJ2-1; cdr3_nt: TGCAGCGGGGTACTAGCGGGGGTATACAATGAGCAGTTCTTC; cdr3_aa: CSGVLAGVYNEQFF
d_call: NA; v_call: TRBV6-6; clone_size: few; j_call: TRBJ1-5; cdr3_nt: TGTGCCAGCAGTTATGGGCAGCTCCTCAATCAGCCCCAGCATTTT; cdr3_aa: CASSYGQLLNQPQHF
d_call: NA; v_call: TRBV28; clone_size: few; j_call: TRBJ2-7; cdr3_nt: TGTGCCAGCAGTAGGACAGTCCCCTACGAGCAGTACTTC; cdr3_aa: CASSRTVPYEQYF
d_call: NA; v_call: TRBV5-1; clone_size: NA; j_call: TRBJ1-1; cdr3_nt: TGCGCCAGCAGCTGGGTACCACAGGAGAGGAACACTGAAGCTTTCTTT; cdr3_aa: CASSWVPQERNTEAFF
d_call: TRBD2; v_call: TRBV7-2; clone_size: NA; j_call: TRBJ2-1; cdr3_nt: TGTGCCAGCAGCTTCCGGACTAGCGGCAATGAGCAGTTCTTC; cdr3_aa: CASSFRTSGNEQFF
d_call: NA; v_call: TRBV5-6; clone_size: NA; j_call: TRBJ1-5; cdr3_nt: TGTGCCAGCAGCTTGGCTTCGGCGGGGACCAATCAGCCCCAGCATTTT; cdr3_aa: CASSLASAGTNQPQHF
d_call: TRBD2; v_call: TRBV5-1; clone_size: NA; j_call: TRBJ2-1; cdr3_nt: TGCGCCAGCAGCTCGATAACTAGCGGGGGGCCCGTTGAGCAGTTCTTC; cdr3_aa: CASSSITSGGPVEQFF
d_call: NA; v_call: TRBV5-1; clone_size: NA; j_call: TRBJ1-2; cdr3_nt: TGCGCCAGCAGCTTGGTAGGACACCCTTTTGGCTACACCTTC; cdr3_aa: CASSLVGHPFGYTF
d_call: NA; v_call: TRBV5-1; clone_size: NA; j_call: TRBJ2-5; cdr3_nt: TGCGCCAGCAGCCCCGGAGGAACGGAGACCCAGTACTTC; cdr3_aa: CASSPGGTETQYF
d_call: NA; v_call: TRBV27; clone_size: few; j_call: TRBJ1-1; cdr3_nt: TGTGCCAGCAGTTTCGAGGGGAACACTGAAGCTTTCTTT; cdr3_aa: CASSFEGNTEAFF
d_call: NA; v_call: TRBV6-5; clone_size: few; j_call: TRBJ2-4; cdr3_nt: TGTGCCAGCAGTTACTCTAGGGGGGGGACCAAAAACATTCAGTACTTC; cdr3_aa: CASSYSRGGTKNIQYF
d_call: NA; v_call: TRBV7-3; clone_size: NA; j_call: TRBJ2-7; cdr3_nt: TGTGCCAGCAGCTTAACGGCGGGGAAGAACGAGCAGTACTTC; cdr3_aa: CASSLTAGKNEQYF
d_call: TRBD1; v_call: TRBV5-1; clone_size: NA; j_call: TRBJ2-7; cdr3_nt: TGCGCCAGCACCAAGACAGGGACCTACGAGCAGTACTTC; cdr3_aa: CASTKTGTYEQYF
d_call: NA; v_call: TRBV9; clone_size: NA; j_call: TRBJ1-3; cdr3_nt: TGTGCCTCCGCGGGAGCTGGAAACACCATATATTTT; cdr3_aa: CASAGAGNTIYF
d_call: TRBD1; v_call: TRBV10-2; clone_size: NA; j_call: TRBJ2-7; cdr3_nt: TGCGCCAGCAGTGATCCGGGACAGGGGCGGTACGAGCAGTACTTC; cdr3_aa: CASSDPGQGRYEQYF
d_call: NA; v_call: TRBV7-6; clone_size: NA; j_call: TRBJ2-2; cdr3_nt: TGTGCCAGCAGCCAGGCCGACCTTCAGGGTACCGGGGAGCTGTTTTTT; cdr3_aa: CASSQADLQGTGELFF
d_call: NA; v_call: TRBV5-1; clone_size: NA; j_call: TRBJ2-1; cdr3_nt: TGCGCCAGCAGCTTGGTAGGAGGGGGCGTCTACAATGAGCAGTTCTTC; cdr3_aa: CASSLVGGGVYNEQFF
d_call: TRBD2; v_call: TRBV7-2; clone_size: NA; j_call: TRBJ2-7; cdr3_nt: TGTGCCAGCAGCTTAGGGCGGGGGACTTCCTACGAGCAGTACTTC; cdr3_aa: CASSLGRGTSYEQYF
d_call: NA; v_call: TRBV4-2; clone_size: NA; j_call: TRBJ2-4; cdr3_nt: TGTGCCAGCAGCCATAGGAATGCCGGGATAGCCAAAAACATTCAGTACTTC; cdr3_aa: CASSHRNAGIAKNIQYF
d_call: NA; v_call: TRBV7-3; clone_size: NA; j_call: TRBJ2-3; cdr3_nt: TGTGCCAGCAGCTTAATCGTCTCAGATACGCAGTATTTT; cdr3_aa: CASSLIVSDTQYF
d_call: TRBD2; v_call: TRBV7-6; clone_size: NA; j_call: TRBJ2-1; cdr3_nt: TGTGCCAGCAGCTTAAGGTCGAGCGGGAGGTTTGAGCAGTTCTTC; cdr3_aa: CASSLRSSGRFEQFF
d_call: TRBD1; v_call: TRBV19; clone_size: NA; j_call: TRBJ2-3; cdr3_nt: TGTGCCAGTAGTACCTCCGGACAGGGAATTGTAGATACGCAGTATTTT; cdr3_aa: CASSTSGQGIVDTQYF
d_call: TRBD2; v_call: TRBV6-5; clone_size: NA; j_call: TRBJ2-3; cdr3_nt: TGTGCCAGCAGTGGGACTAGCGGGGGGCCAGATACGCAGTATTTT; cdr3_aa: CASSGTSGGPDTQYF
d_call: NA; v_call: TRBV7-9; clone_size: NA; j_call: TRBJ2-1; cdr3_nt: TGTGCCAGCAGCTTAGTCGCGCTAGTGGAGCAGTTCTTC; cdr3_aa: CASSLVALVEQFF
d_call: TRBD1; v_call: TRBV5-1; clone_size: NA; j_call: TRBJ2-7; cdr3_nt: TGCGCCAGCAGCCAATACCCCCTCCTTGGGACAGACAGAGCCTACGAGCAGTACTTC; cdr3_aa: CASSQYPLLGTDRAYEQYF
d_call: NA; v_call: TRBV9; clone_size: NA; j_call: TRBJ2-3; cdr3_nt: TGTGCCAGCAGCGTAGGGCCTCGGGGAGATACGCAGTATTTT; cdr3_aa: CASSVGPRGDTQYF
d_call: TRBD1; v_call: TRBV4-2; clone_size: NA; j_call: TRBJ1-1; cdr3_nt: TGTGCCAGCAGCCAAGATAGTGGACAGGGGTGGGCTGAAGCTTTCTTT; cdr3_aa: CASSQDSGQGWAEAFF
d_call: TRBD1; v_call: TRBV2; clone_size: NA; j_call: TRBJ1-2; cdr3_nt: TGTGCCAGCAGTCGGACAGGGGCTGACTATGGCTACACCTTC; cdr3_aa: CASSRTGADYGYTF
d_call: TRBD2; v_call: TRBV5-1; clone_size: NA; j_call: TRBJ2-5; cdr3_nt: TGCGCCAGCAGCTTGGGTGCTAGCGGAAATCTCCGAGGAGAGACCCAGTACTTC; cdr3_aa: CASSLGASGNLRGETQYF
d_call: TRBD1; v_call: TRBV6-6; clone_size: NA; j_call: TRBJ1-1; cdr3_nt: TGTGCCAGCAGTAGGACAGGGGGTTACACTGAAGCTTTCTTT; cdr3_aa: CASSRTGGYTEAFF
d_call: TRBD1; v_call: TRBV5-1; clone_size: NA; j_call: TRBJ2-7; cdr3_nt: TGCGCCAGCAGCCCGGGTCCCGGGACAGCGCCTTACGAGCAGTACTTC; cdr3_aa: CASSPGPGTAPYEQYF
d_call: NA; v_call: TRBV19; clone_size: NA; j_call: TRBJ2-5; cdr3_nt: TGTGCCAGTAGTCCGGGACTGATGAGAGAGACCCAGTACTTC; cdr3_aa: CASSPGLMRETQYF
d_call: TRBD1; v_call: TRBV18; clone_size: NA; j_call: TRBJ2-3; cdr3_nt: TGTGCCAGCTCAGCGGGACAGGGGAACACAGATACGCAGTATTTT; cdr3_aa: CASSAGQGNTDTQYF
d_call: NA; v_call: TRBV6-1; clone_size: few; j_call: TRBJ2-1; cdr3_nt: TGTGCCAGCAGTAAAGGGGCCCCCTACAATGAGCAGTTCTTC; cdr3_aa: CASSKGAPYNEQFF
d_call: NA; v_call: TRBV28; clone_size: NA; j_call: TRBJ1-1; cdr3_nt: TGTGCCAGCAGCGAGTTAAACAGTGAGACTGAAGCTTTCTTT; cdr3_aa: CASSELNSETEAFF
d_call: NA; v_call: TRBV28; clone_size: once; j_call: TRBJ1-4; cdr3_nt: TGTGCCAGCAGTTTATTTCAGGGTGAGGAAAAACTGTTTTTT; cdr3_aa: CASSLFQGEEKLFF
d_call: TRBD1; v_call: TRBV7-9; clone_size: NA; j_call: TRBJ1-3; cdr3_nt: TGTGCCAGCAGCCCCGTGGGACAGGGAAACACCATATATTTT; cdr3_aa: CASSPVGQGNTIYF
d_call: TRBD1; v_call: TRBV18; clone_size: NA; j_call: TRBJ1-2; cdr3_nt: TGTGCCAGCTCACCCTCCGGGACAGGGGGGAGAAACTATGGCTACACCTTC; cdr3_aa: CASSPSGTGGRNYGYTF
d_call: NA; v_call: TRBV7-2; clone_size: few; j_call: TRBJ2-7; cdr3_nt: TGTGCCAGCAGCCCCGGCGGAGGGGCGGTCTACGAGCAGTACTTC; cdr3_aa: CASSPGGGAVYEQYF
d_call: TRBD1; v_call: TRBV5-4; clone_size: NA; j_call: TRBJ2-4; cdr3_nt: TGTGCCAGCACCAAAATGACAGGGGACTCCAACATTCAGTACTTC; cdr3_aa: CASTKMTGDSNIQYF
d_call: TRBD1; v_call: TRBV5-8; clone_size: few; j_call: TRBJ1-5; cdr3_nt: TGTGCCAGCAGCCCCGACAGGGGCCTAGCTCAGCCCCAGCATTTT; cdr3_aa: CASSPDRGLAQPQHF
d_call: NA; v_call: TRBV4-1; clone_size: NA; j_call: TRBJ2-3; cdr3_nt: TGCGCCAGCAGCCAAGGTCCCGGACAATCCACAGATACGCAGTATTTT; cdr3_aa: CASSQGPGQSTDTQYF
d_call: NA; v_call: TRBV5-1; clone_size: NA; j_call: TRBJ1-2; cdr3_nt: TGCGCCAGCAATGGGGGGGGCTATGGCTACACCTTC; cdr3_aa: CASNGGGYGYTF
d_call: NA; v_call: TRBV7-9; clone_size: NA; j_call: TRBJ2-6; cdr3_nt: TGTGCCAGCAGCTTAGCGTCCCACTCTGGGGCCAACGTCCTGACTTTC; cdr3_aa: CASSLASHSGANVLTF
d_call: TRBD1; v_call: TRBV19; clone_size: NA; j_call: TRBJ1-1; cdr3_nt: TGTGCCAGTACCGATGACAGGGGACGGAACACTGAAGCTTTCTTT; cdr3_aa: CASTDDRGRNTEAFF
d_call: NA; v_call: TRBV27; clone_size: NA; j_call: TRBJ1-2; cdr3_nt: TGTGCCAGCAGTTCAGCAGGGGCTGGAGGCTACACCTTC; cdr3_aa: CASSSAGAGGYTF
d_call: TRBD1; v_call: TRBV4-1; clone_size: NA; j_call: TRBJ2-7; cdr3_nt: TGCGCCAGCAGCCAGAGGACAGGCACCTACGAGCAGTACTTC; cdr3_aa: CASSQRTGTYEQYF
d_call: NA; v_call: TRBV11-1; clone_size: NA; j_call: TRBJ2-5; cdr3_nt: TGTGCCAGCAGCTTATTTTCGGGGGTTCAAGAGACCCAGTACTTC; cdr3_aa: CASSLFSGVQETQYF
d_call: TRBD1; v_call: TRBV5-1; clone_size: NA; j_call: TRBJ2-5; cdr3_nt: TGCGCCAGCGCAACAGGACAGGGGGCCCAAGAGACCCAGTACTTC; cdr3_aa: CASATGQGAQETQYF
d_call: NA; v_call: TRBV27; clone_size: NA; j_call: TRBJ2-1; cdr3_nt: TGTGCCAGCAGCCCACTGGAGACCCGGAATGAGCAGTTCTTC; cdr3_aa: CASSPLETRNEQFF
d_call: TRBD2; v_call: TRBV11-2; clone_size: NA; j_call: TRBJ2-3; cdr3_nt: TGTGCCAGCAGCTTAGATCCGGGACTAGCGGGAGCCGGGGGCACAGATACGCAGTATTTT; cdr3_aa: CASSLDPGLAGAGGTDTQYF
d_call: NA; v_call: TRBV5-1; clone_size: NA; j_call: TRBJ1-3; cdr3_nt: TGCGCCAGCAGCCCGGAGCCCCGGAACACCATATATTTT; cdr3_aa: CASSPEPRNTIYF
d_call: NA; v_call: TRBV7-9; clone_size: NA; j_call: TRBJ1-1; cdr3_nt: TGTGCCAGCAGCCCTCCTAATCGGGAAAGACAAGCTTTCTTT; cdr3_aa: CASSPPNRERQAFF
d_call: NA; v_call: TRBV4-1; clone_size: NA; j_call: TRBJ2-7; cdr3_nt: TGCGCCAGCAGCCCCATGTACAGGGACGAGCAGTACTTC; cdr3_aa: CASSPMYRDEQYF
d_call: TRBD1; v_call: TRBV7-9; clone_size: NA; j_call: TRBJ2-7; cdr3_nt: TGTGCCAGCAGCCCCTACGGACAGGGGAGAGGGTACGAGCAGTACTTC; cdr3_aa: CASSPYGQGRGYEQYF
d_call: NA; v_call: TRBV7-8; clone_size: NA; j_call: TRBJ1-6; cdr3_nt: TGTGCCAGCAGCTTCAGGGGTGGGAGCTCCTATAATTCACCCCTCCACTTT; cdr3_aa: CASSFRGGSSYNSPLHF